This entry is about one T cell receptor (beta chain). The sample holds other DNA sequences that translate to the same CDR3. The entry originates in a study of shared clonotypes between healthy human individuals. Germline values: CDR1 SEHNR, CDR2 FQNEAQ (reference sequence). Between the trimmed V and J ends, which lost 3 bases and 2 bases, there was a span of 11 bases. This CDR3 is 14 amino acids long. The repertoire was sequenced with immunoSEQ multiplex PCR; TCRdb's copy has only in-frame clones and lacks some. The table shows under 1,100,000 clones, with roughly 80% occurring only once. The rearrangement uses TRBV7-9 and TRBJ2-7; TRBD2 might be the D (7 bases). Input material: memory CD4+ T cells sorted from blood. Specified subset: CD45RA-negative fraction. This sequence was found in a young man in good health. The CDR3 is CASSLGGGPYEQYF. CDR3 nucleotide sequence: TGTGCCAGCAGCTTGGGAGGGGGACCCTACGAGCAGTACTTC. Variable domain in full (rest from reference TRBV7-9 and TRBJ2-7): DTGVSQNPRHKITKRGQNVTFRCDPISEHNRLYWYRQTLGQGPEFLTYFQNEAQLEKSRLLSDRFSAERPKGSFSTLEIQRTEQGDSAMYLCASSLGGGPYEQYFGPGTRLTVT.